Each of the 21 T cell receptor beta chains below was sequenced from the same sample in a study of cytomegalovirus exposure and HLA in healthy donors. The study ran its PCR with 60 Vbeta and 13 Jbeta primers. Assay: immunoSEQ multiplex PCR; the TCRdb copy retains only in-frame clones and omits some. Of 100,000 to 150,000 clones in the sample, roughly 84% are singletons; the top ten hold 3%. Sequencing was performed on PBMCs. The receptors were gathered from a woman younger than 35 in good health and CMV-seropositive.

This clone was seen only once. The rearrangement links TRBV2 to TRBJ2-7, with TRBD2 as a possible D gene (5 bases). V gave up 0 bases and J gave up 3 bases, with 12 bases separating them. Germline assignment: CDR1 SNHLY and CDR2 FYNNEI. CDR3 size: 15 residues. Here the CDR3 reads CASSEALGGNYEQYF. CDR3 DNA: TGTGCCAGCAGTGAAGCGCTTGGAGGCAACTACGAGCAGTACTTC.

The gene calls are TRBV28 and TRBJ2-7; 9 bases map to TRBD2. The CDR3 spans 14 residues. The V segment lost 6 bases and the J segment 6 bases; nucleotides outside the gene matches: 9. Germline loops: CDR1 MDHEN, CDR2 SYDVKM. The CDR3 spells CASSSGLAPSEQYF. Written as DNA, the CDR3 is TGTGCCAGCAGCTCAGGACTAGCGCCCTCCGAGCAGTACTTC.

This rearrangement joins TRBV6-5 to TRBJ2-1, with 10 bases identical to TRBD2. V lost 6 bases to trimming and J lost 5 bases; unmatched junction nucleotides: 7. Germline assignment: CDR1 MNHEY and CDR2 SVGAGI. The CDR3 loop spans 15 amino acids. The CDR3 DNA is TGTGCCAGCAGCCCCCCCCTAGCGGGGGACAATGAGCAGTTCTTC. Amino acids: CASSPPLAGDNEQFF.

CDR3: CATKEQGKNDTQYF. CDR3 nucleotide sequence: TGTGCCACCAAAGAACAGGGGAAGAACGATACGCAGTATTTT. V gene TRBV15 combines with J gene TRBJ2-3, with 7 positions matching TRBD1. The CDR3 covers 14 residues. V shed 7 bases, J shed 6 bases, and the junction held 10 bases outside the gene matches. Germline CDR1 and CDR2: LNHNV and YYDKDF (reference sequence).

This clone was detected only a few times. The chain joins TRBV9 to TRBJ1-4, with 8 bases aligning to TRBD1. CDR1 and CDR2 (germline): SGDLS, YYNGEE. V trimming: 2 bases; J trimming: 2 bases; junction bases outside the gene matches: 2. The CDR3 extends over 15 amino acids. This chain's CDR3 is CASSVRGLTNEKLFF. As DNA, the CDR3 is TGTGCCAGCAGCGTCAGGGGGCTCACTAATGAAAAACTGTTTTTT.

The chain combines TRBV9 with TRBJ2-2; D call uncertain. The CDR3 is 15 residues long. Trimming left V 0 bases short and J 5 bases short, with 11 bases between. From germline, CDR1 is SGDLS and CDR2 YYNGEE. The CDR3 DNA reads TGTGCCAGCAGCGTAGAACTATTGAGGACCGGGGAGCTGTTTTTT. Translated: CASSVELLRTGELFF.

The gene calls are TRBV4-1 and TRBJ2-7; D gene unclear. This CDR3 region has 11 residues. Germline V gene sequence: CDR1 MGHRA, CDR2 YSYEKL. V was clipped by 4 bases and J by 3 bases, with 4 bases between them. CDR3 sequence reads: CASSRDYEQYF. CDR3 sequence (DNA): TGCGCCAGCAGCCGCGACTACGAGCAGTACTTC.

The rearrangement joins TRBV6-5 to TRBJ2-7, with TRBD2 as a possible D gene (6 bases). Germline-derived CDR1 and CDR2 are MNHEY and SVGAGI. The CDR3 is 13 residues long. V dropped 6 bases and J dropped 3 bases, with 12 bases sitting between them. CDR3 DNA: TGTGCCAGCAGGGGGGGAGGCGGCTACGAGCAGTACTTC. Protein product: CASRGGGGYEQYF.

J is TRBJ2-7 and V is TRBV7-6; D is undetermined. Germline lookup yields CDR1 SGHVS and CDR2 FNYEAQ. Trimming stripped 5 bases from V and 3 bases from J, with 20 bases between. CDR3 length: 16 residues. The CDR3 DNA is TGTGCCAGCAGCAGCCCCAACAGCTGTCCCTGCTACGAGCAGTACTTC. Translated, it gives CASSSPNSCPCYEQYF.

The genes are TRBV27 and TRBJ2-3; 8 bases are shared with TRBD2. There are 19 residues in the CDR3. The J segment lost 2 bases and the V segment lost 4 bases, leaving 17 bases of the junction unmatched. Germline CDR1 MNHEY, CDR2 SMNVEV (reference sequence). Written as DNA, the CDR3 is TGTGCCAGCAGTTCGAGGACTGCTCGCCAGCGGGGGACCACAGATACGCAGTATTTT. This gives the protein CASSSRTARQRGTTDTQYF.

This chain uses TRBV21-1 with TRBJ1-4; TRBD1, as called in the table, went unchecked against the DNA. TRBV21-1 is a pseudogene locus. CDR3 size: 17 residues. The CDR3 loop reads CASSHAGRGTCSEKLFF. CDR3 coding DNA: TGTGCCAGCAGCCACGCGGGCAGGGGGACGTGTAGCGAAAAACTGTTTTTT.

V usage is TRBV13 and J usage is TRBJ2-2; 7 bases map to TRBD2. Per the germline V gene, CDR1 is PRHDT and CDR2 is FYEKMQ (reference sequence). The CDR3 totals 14 residues. V shed 4 bases and J 8 bases; nucleotides not matched to a gene: 7. DNA for the CDR3: TGTGCCAGCAGCTCCGGACTAGTCGCTGGGGAGCTGTTTTTT. It is translated as CASSSGLVAGELFF.

J is TRBJ2-5 and V is TRBV7-8; 13 positions match TRBD2. The length of the CDR3 is 17 residues. Germline V gene data show CDR1 as SGHVS and CDR2 as FQNEAQ. V was pared by 5 bases and J by 4 bases, with 10 bases of the junction left unmatched. In DNA form, the CDR3 reads TGTGCCAGCAGCATCACTAGCGGGGGGGCCTTGGGAGAGACCCAGTACTTC. It encodes CASSITSGGALGETQYF.

The chain is built from TRBV6-5 and TRBJ2-4, with 9 bases lining up with TRBD1. Looked up from germline, CDR1 is MNHEY and CDR2 is SVGAGI. The CDR3 has 15 residues. V lost 6 bases, J lost 5 bases, and 8 bases stayed unmatched. The CDR3 DNA reads TGTGCCAGCAGCTACGACAGGGGGGGGCAAAACATTCAGTACTTC. This gives the protein CASSYDRGGQNIQYF.

The chain carries TRBV4-1 and TRBJ2-2; D possibly corresponds to TRBD2 (7 bases). The CDR3 runs to 18 residues. V was clipped by 3 bases and J by 4 bases, with 21 bases between them. CDR1 is MGHRA, CDR2 YSYEKL, per germline. The CDR3 is CASSHGRGGEGFTGELFF. The DNA of the CDR3 is TGCGCCAGCAGCCATGGAAGGGGGGGGGAGGGTTTCACCGGGGAGCTGTTTTTT.

This chain uses TRBV13 with TRBJ1-2; the match to TRBD1 covers 9 bases. CDR1 PRHDT and CDR2 FYEKMQ come from the germline V gene (reference sequence). Trimming took 10 bases from V and 3 from J; bases not matched to a gene: 6. CDR3 length: 13 amino acids. The CDR3 is CATSRDRDYGYTF. CDR3 nucleotide sequence: TGTGCCACCTCCCGGGACAGGGACTATGGCTACACCTTC.

The V and J genes are TRBV6-5 and TRBJ1-2, with D unclear. The CDR3 has 13 amino acids. Germline CDR1 reads MNHEY; CDR2 reads SVGAGI. With 4 bases removed from V and 2 bases from J, the gap between germline ends came to 8 bases. The CDR3 DNA reads as TGTGCCAGCAGTTCTGAGGCCAACTATGGCTACACCTTC. Translated, it gives CASSSEANYGYTF.

This clone came up once. J is TRBJ2-7 and V is TRBV4-2; a possible D gene is TRBD2 (5 bases). Germline assignment: CDR1 LGHNA and CDR2 YNFKEQ. V was cut by 4 bases and J by 0 bases, with 19 bases left in between. The CDR3 runs to 17 residues. In nucleotides, the CDR3 is TGTGCCAGCAGCCTCGAGGGTACAGCCTTGAGCTCCTACGAGCAGTACTTC. Translating it yields CASSLEGTALSSYEQYF.

The chain couples TRBV28 to TRBJ1-2, with TRBD1 matching 9 bases. In germline, CDR1 is MDHEN, CDR2 SYDVKM. The CDR3 runs 14 residues. V was clipped by 6 bases and J by 7 bases; unmatched bases: 9. The CDR3 here is CASRPGQGMCGYTF. CDR3 nucleotide sequence: TGTGCCAGCAGGCCGGGACAGGGCATGTGTGGCTACACCTTC.

The V call is TRBV6-1, the J call TRBJ1-2; a possible D gene is TRBD1 (6 bases). With 5 bases removed from V and 2 bases from J, the gap between germline ends came to 9 bases. This CDR3 is built from 13 residues. Germline CDR1 is MNHNS and CDR2 is SASEGT. CDR3 in DNA: TGTGCCAGCAGTCCGGACAGAAACTATGGCTACACCTTC. The encoded protein is CASSPDRNYGYTF.

The chain uses TRBV27 and TRBJ2-7; D not resolved. CDR3 length equals 15 residues. Germline V gives CDR1 MNHEY, CDR2 SMNVEV (reference sequence). Trimming removed 5 bases from V and 0 bases from J, with 14 bases in between. The DNA for the CDR3 is TGTGCCAGCAGTGAAGACCGGGTTAGCTCCTACGAGCAGTACTTC. This gives the protein CASSEDRVSSYEQYF.